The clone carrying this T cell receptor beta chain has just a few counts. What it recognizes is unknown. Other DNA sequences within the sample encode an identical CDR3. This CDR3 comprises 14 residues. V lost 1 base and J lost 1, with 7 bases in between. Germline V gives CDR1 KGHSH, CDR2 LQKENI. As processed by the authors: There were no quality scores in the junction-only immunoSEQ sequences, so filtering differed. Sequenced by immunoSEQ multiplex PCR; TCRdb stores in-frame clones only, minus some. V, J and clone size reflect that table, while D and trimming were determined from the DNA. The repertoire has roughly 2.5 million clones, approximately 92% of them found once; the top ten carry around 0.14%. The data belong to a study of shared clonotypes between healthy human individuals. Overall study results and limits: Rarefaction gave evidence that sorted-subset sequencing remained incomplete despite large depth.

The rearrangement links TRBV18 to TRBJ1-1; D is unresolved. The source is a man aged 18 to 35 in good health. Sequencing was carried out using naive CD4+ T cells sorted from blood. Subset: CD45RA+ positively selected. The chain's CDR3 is CASSPLDSNTEAFF. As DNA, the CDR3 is TGTGCCAGCTCACCACTTGACTCGAACACTGAAGCTTTCTTT.